The 9 T cell receptor beta chains below were found in one sample sequenced in a study of PD-1 blockade in classical Hodgkin lymphoma. This table comes from immunoSEQ multiplex PCR, and its TCRdb copy is limited to in-frame clones, with some not included. This sample yields around 65,000 clones, of which about 91% are seen a single time; around 12% belongs to the top ten. Autologous stem cell transplantation was followed by relapse in every patient, and brentuximab vedotin exposure varied. The specimen was peripheral blood mononuclear cells (PBMCs), collected at baseline. These receptors were obtained from a human donor with classical Hodgkin lymphoma.

Written as DNA, the CDR3 is TGTGCCAGCAGCTGGGCGGGAGAAGAGACCCAGTACTTC. The encoded protein is CASSWAGEETQYF. The J gene is TRBJ2-5, the V gene TRBV7-2, with 7 positions matching TRBD2. Germline V gene sequence: CDR1 SGHTA, CDR2 FQGNSA. CDR3 length: 13 residues. With V trimmed by 4 bases and J by 3 bases, 2 bases remained unmatched.

The chain combines TRBV5-1 with TRBJ2-5, with TRBD1 matching over 10 bases. The J call could be wrong; TRBJ2-7 is a better fit for the DNA end. Germline CDR1 SGHRS, CDR2 YFSETQ. The CDR3 has 16 residues. CDR3 residues: CASSLAGTGVPYEQYF. The CDR3 coding sequence is TGCGCCAGCAGCTTGGCCGGGACAGGGGTCCCCTACGAGCAGTACTTC.

This clone has only one observation. The V and J genes are TRBV7-3 and TRBJ1-6; D remains ambiguous. CDR1 is SGHTA, CDR2 FQGTGA, per germline. CDR3 length: 13 amino acids. V was trimmed by 4 bases and J by 5 bases, leaving 6 bases between them. The CDR3 DNA reads as TGTGCCAGCAGCTACAATAATAATTCACCCCTCCACTTT. It specifies CASSYNNNSPLHF. Together with reference TRBV7-3 and TRBJ1-6, the CDR3 gives the full variable domain: GAGVSQTPSNKVTEKGKYVELRCDPISGHTALYWYRQSLGQGPEFLIYFQGTGAADDSGLPNDRFFAVRPEGSVSTLKIQRTERGDSAVYLCASSYNNNSPLHFGNGTRLTVT.

The chain joins TRBV7-2 to TRBJ2-3; D ambiguous. Germline V lookup: CDR1 SGHTA, CDR2 FQGNSA. V shed 2 bases and J shed 0 bases, with 12 bases lying between them. The CDR3 is made up of 16 amino acids. The DNA for the CDR3 is TGTGCCAGCAGCTTATTTGGCGCGACTAGCACAGATACGCAGTATTTT. This gives the protein CASSLFGATSTDTQYF.

The V and J genes are TRBV28 and TRBJ1-3, with unresolved D. This CDR3 has 13 residues. Trimming took 3 bases from V and 2 from J, leaving 5 bases between them. Germline V CDR1 and CDR2: MDHEN, SYDVKM. CDR3 sequence (DNA): TGTGCCAGCAGTTTCTTCGCTGGAAACACCATATATTTT. Protein: CASSFFAGNTIYF.

The V call is TRBV30, the J call TRBJ2-2, with D perhaps TRBD1 or TRBD2 (5 bases each). Germline lookup yields CDR1 GTSNPN and CDR2 SVGIG (reference sequence). The germline V and J ends were trimmed by 2 bases and 0 bases, with 13 bases remaining between them. This CDR3 is built from 16 residues. The CDR3 DNA sequence: TGTGCCTGGAGTCAACCAGGGACCGCGAACACCGGGGAGCTGTTTTTT. This codes for CAWSQPGTANTGELFF. The full variable domain, with the rest looked up from reference TRBV30 and TRBJ2-2, is SQTIHQWPATLVQPVGSPLSLECTVEGTSNPNLYWYRQAAGRGLQLLFYSVGIGQISSEVPQNLSASRPQDRQFILSSKKLLLSDSGFYLCAWSQPGTANTGELFFGEGSRLTVL.

This clone was counted only a few times. The J gene is TRBJ1-1, the V gene TRBV7-9; D unclear. From germline, CDR1 is SEHNR and CDR2 FQNEAQ (reference sequence). The CDR3 has 13 amino acids. V was cut by 4 bases and J by 1 base, with 7 bases left in between. The CDR3 sequence is CASSSPWNTEAFF. The CDR3 bases are TGTGCCAGCAGCTCACCATGGAACACTGAAGCTTTCTTT.

V and J are TRBV6-6 and TRBJ1-2, with 9 bases fitting TRBD1. V was pared by 8 bases and J by 2 bases, with 6 bases of the junction left unmatched. The length of the CDR3 is 14 residues. Germline CDR1 and CDR2: MNHNY and SVGAGI (reference sequence). The CDR3 DNA sequence: TGTGCCAGCGCTAGGGACAGGGCAAACTATGGCTACACCTTC. Protein product: CASARDRANYGYTF.

This clone was counted a single time. This chain connects TRBV15 to TRBJ2-2; 11 bases map to TRBD1. The germline gives CDR1 LNHNV, CDR2 YYDKDF (reference sequence). V lost 3 bases to trimming and J lost 0 bases; unmatched junction nucleotides: 6. The CDR3 consists of 18 residues. The CDR3 spells CATSSPGQGVTNTGELFF. DNA for the CDR3: TGTGCCACCAGCAGTCCGGGACAGGGGGTGACGAACACCGGGGAGCTGTTTTTT.